The rows below give T cell receptor beta chains drawn from one sample of a study of cytomegalovirus exposure and HLA in healthy donors. This table comes from immunoSEQ multiplex PCR, and its TCRdb copy is limited to in-frame clones, with some not included. In the table there are 200,000 to 250,000 clones, around four fifths of which are singletons. The sequencing sample was made of PBMCs. Every receptor here comes from a woman between 18 and 29 years old in good health and CMV-seronegative. Both conserved end residues are part of each CDR3. D genes are given only for firm matches. The size entry is marked missing in some rows and otherwise reads once, few, many or a size class.

>-|TRBD1|TRBV27|TRBJ1-5
TGTGCCAGCAGTCCGGCGCCTCGGACAGGGGTTAATCAGCCCCAGCATTTT
CASSPAPRTGVNQPQHF
>-|-|TRBV5-4|TRBJ2-3
TGTGCCAGCAGCCCCTGGAGCACAGATACGCAGTATTTT
CASSPWSTDTQYF
>-|TRBD1|TRBV11-2|TRBJ2-1
TGTGCCAGCAGCTTAGATTGGACAGGGGGCGTTAGCTATGAGCAGTTCTTC
CASSLDWTGGVSYEQFF
>many|-|TRBV5-1|TRBJ1-2
TGCGCCAGCAGCTTGGGGGGCAGTGACTATGGCTACACCTTC
CASSLGGSDYGYTF
>once|-|TRBV12-5|TRBJ2-2
TGTGCTAGTGGTTCCTGGGGTGGGGGGCGGAACACCGGGGAGCTGTTTTTT
CASGSWGGGRNTGELFF
>-|-|TRBV27|TRBJ2-7
TGTGCCAGCAGTTTAAGCCAGGGCTTCGGCGAGCAGTACTTC
CASSLSQGFGEQYF
>-|TRBD1|TRBV7-8|TRBJ2-2
TGTGCCAGCCTTACAGGGGTTAACACCGGGGAGCTGTTTTTT
CASLTGVNTGELFF
>-|-|TRBV5-1|TRBJ1-1
TGCGCCAGCAGCCCGGAGGGGAACACTGAAGCTTTCTTT
CASSPEGNTEAFF
>-|TRBD1|TRBV19|TRBJ1-2
TGTGCCAGCCAGGGGGATACAGGTAGAGGCTACACCTTC
CASQGDTGRGYTF
>-|-|TRBV2|TRBJ2-7
TGTGCCAGCAGTGAGACGGCGCGGGAGCAGTACTTC
CASSETAREQYF
>-|-|TRBV18|TRBJ1-2
TGTGCCAGCTCACCAGGAGGCGGAACCTACGGCTACACCTTC
CASSPGGGTYGYTF
>-|-|TRBV18|TRBJ2-1
TGTGCCAGCTCATTTCCGGGGTCCTCCTACAATGAGCAGTTCTTC
CASSFPGSSYNEQFF
>-|-|TRBV2|TRBJ1-1
TGTGCCAGCATTTTCATGGGGAGAAAGTTGACTGAAGCTTTCTTT
CASIFMGRKLTEAFF
>-|TRBD1|TRBV2|TRBJ2-1
TGTGCCAGCAGTGCGGACAGGCACAATGAGCAGTTCTTC
CASSADRHNEQFF
>-|-|TRBV27|TRBJ1-1
TGTGCCAGCAGCGCTAGGAGGATGAACACTGAAGCTTTCTTT
CASSARRMNTEAFF
>-|-|TRBV19|TRBJ1-5
TGTGCCAGTAGTGAACAGGGTAACGGCAATCAGCCCCAGCATTTT
CASSEQGNGNQPQHF